The 32 T cell receptor beta chains presented below share a single source sample, sequenced in a study of blood T cell repertoires in COVID-19. Assay: immunoSEQ multiplex PCR; the TCRdb copy retains only in-frame clones and omits some. The data contain 250,000 to 300,000 clones, approximately 91% of them singletons. Source material: PBMCs or T cells enriched from blood (not recorded which). Every receptor here comes from a woman in her twenties or thirties who had recovered from COVID-19.

The chain combines TRBV5-5 with TRBJ1-2, with D unresolved. The length of the CDR3 is 13 residues. Germline loops: CDR1 SGHKS, CDR2 YYEKEE (reference sequence). V was shortened by 0 bases and J by 6 bases, with 9 bases between the two germline ends. CDR3: CASSLGRRDGYTF. CDR3 nucleotides: TGTGCCAGCAGCTTGGGCCGTCGCGATGGCTACACCTTC.

The rearrangement links TRBV28 to TRBJ1-1, with a tentative D call TRBD1 (6 bases). The CDR3 consists of 13 residues. The ends were cut back, 6 bases at V and 2 bases at J, with 10 bases in the middle. The germline gives CDR1 MDHEN, CDR2 SYDVKM. CDR3 nucleotide sequence: TGTGCCAGCAGCGCGGACAGCAACACTGAAGCTTTCTTT. It codes for CASSADSNTEAFF.

This clone was seen a handful of times. The CDR3 region has the DNA TGTGCCAGCAGCTTGGAGGGGTCAAGCACAGATACGCAGTATTTT. Protein: CASSLEGSSTDTQYF. The rearrangement uses TRBV5-4 and TRBJ2-3; weak D call: TRBD1 (5 bases). There are 15 residues in the CDR3. V was shortened by 0 bases and J by 0 bases, with 8 bases between the two germline ends. Germline V lookup: CDR1 SGHNT, CDR2 YYREEE (reference sequence).

This chain joins TRBV24-1 and TRBJ1-2, with D maybe TRBD1 (6 bases). This CDR3 contains 14 residues. CDR1 is KGHDR and CDR2 is SFDVKD in the germline V gene. Trimming took off 7 bases at V and 5 bases at J, with 16 bases between the two ends. The CDR3 coding sequence is TGTGCCACCAGCACCAGACAGGAGAATTATGGCTACACCTTC. Translation: CATSTRQENYGYTF.

The chain couples TRBV27 to TRBJ2-3; the match to TRBD1 covers 8 bases. This CDR3 is 14 amino acids long. CDR1 MNHEY and CDR2 SMNVEV come from the germline V gene (reference sequence). The ends lost 3 bases at V and 2 bases at J; junction bases unmatched: 1. CDR3 amino acids: CASSFQGATDTQYF. The CDR3 DNA reads TGTGCCAGCAGTTTTCAGGGGGCCACAGATACGCAGTATTTT.

On this clone: Other DNA sequences in this specimen translate into the identical CDR3. CDR3 DNA sequence: TGTGCCAGCCGGGATTCTAACACTGAAGCTTTCTTT. It specifies CASRDSNTEAFF. V usage is TRBV7-3 and J usage is TRBJ1-1, with D unresolved. The germline V gene has CDR1 SGHTA and CDR2 FQGTGA. This CDR3 region has 12 residues. V lost 8 bases, J lost 2 bases, and 9 bases lay in between. The variable domain in full, completed from reference TRBV7-3 and TRBJ1-1, reads GAGVSQTPSNKVTEKGKYVELRCDPISGHTALYWYRQSLGQGPEFLIYFQGTGAADDSGLPNDRFFAVRPEGSVSTLKIQRTERGDSAVYLCASRDSNTEAFFGQGTRLTVV.

This clone was detected only once. The chain has TRBV29-1 and TRBJ1-3; D may be TRBD1 (6 bases). The CDR3 sequence is 13 residues long. Trimming cost V 3 bases and J 4 bases, with 10 bases left between them. CDR1 and CDR2 from the germline V gene are SQVTM and ANQGSEA. The CDR3 is CSVETGSGNTIYF. As DNA, the CDR3 is TGCAGCGTTGAGACAGGCTCGGGAAACACCATATATTTT. Full variable domain (rest looked up from reference TRBV29-1 and TRBJ1-3): SAVISQKPSRDICQRGTSLTIQCQVDSQVTMMFWYRQQPGQSLTLIATANQGSEATYESGFVIDKFPISRPNLTFSTLTVSNMSPEDSSIYLCSVETGSGNTIYFGEGSWLTVV.

This sequence joins TRBV24-1 and TRBJ2-3, with 7 bases that match TRBD1. CDR1 is KGHDR and CDR2 is SFDVKD in the germline V gene. The CDR3 contains 13 residues. Germline trimming cut 9 bases from V and 6 bases from J; bases unmatched to any gene: 8. The CDR3 bases are TGTGCCACCGGCCCGACAGGGATTGATACGCAGTATTTT. This encodes CATGPTGIDTQYF.

The CDR3 here is CASSVEGNEQFF. As DNA, the CDR3 is TGTGCCAGCAGCGTAGAGGGGAATGAGCAGTTCTTC. The rearrangement joins TRBV9 to TRBJ2-1; a weak D match, TRBD1 (5 bases). Germline V gene sequence: CDR1 SGDLS, CDR2 YYNGEE. This CDR3 spans 12 amino acids. With 0 bases removed from V and 7 bases from J, the gap between germline ends came to 5 bases.

The count of this clone is one. The chain uses TRBV18 and TRBJ1-1; unclear D gene. The CDR3 spans 13 residues. Per the germline V gene, CDR1 is KGHSH and CDR2 is LQKENI. Trimming pared 3 bases from V and 5 bases from J, leaving 10 bases between. CDR3 protein: CASSPGRTTEAFF. DNA for the CDR3: TGTGCCAGCTCACCGGGGAGAACAACTGAAGCTTTCTTT.

The chain links TRBV4-1 to TRBJ1-4; D is possibly TRBD1 (5 bases). The CDR3 length is 15 residues. The germline V gene has CDR1 MGHRA and CDR2 YSYEKL. Trimming took off 5 bases at V and 3 bases at J, with 13 bases between the two ends. The CDR3 is CASSTAGGANEKLFF. The DNA for the CDR3 is TGCGCCAGCAGCACGGCCGGGGGAGCTAATGAAAAACTGTTTTTT.

The chain combines TRBV15 with TRBJ2-7; TRBD1 agrees at 9 bases. This CDR3 has 17 residues. Germline values: CDR1 LNHNV, CDR2 YYDKDF (reference sequence). V lost 1 base to trimming and J lost 6 bases; unmatched junction nucleotides: 13. This CDR3 is CATSRGSRWGQGGEQYF. The CDR3 DNA is TGTGCCACCAGCAGAGGTTCCCGCTGGGGACAGGGTGGCGAGCAGTACTTC.

This clone showed up just once. The rearrangement uses TRBV19 and TRBJ1-1, with D unclear. The germline V gene encodes CDR1 LNHDA and CDR2 SQIVND (reference sequence). The CDR3 consists of 12 residues. The ends were cut back, 5 bases at V and 4 bases at J, with 8 bases in the middle. As DNA, the CDR3 is TGTGCCAGTAGTGCTCGGGGCACTGAAGCTTTCTTT. Amino acids: CASSARGTEAFF.

V and J are TRBV10-1 and TRBJ1-5; 7 bases are shared with TRBD1. V was clipped by 7 bases and J by 7 bases; unmatched bases: 10. This CDR3 has 14 residues. Germline CDR1 and CDR2: WNHNN and SYGVQD (reference sequence). CDR3 bases: TGCGCCAGCACGGCAAGGGACAGCCGACAGCCCCAGCATTTT. It codes for CASTARDSRQPQHF.

This clone was observed a single time. The gene calls are TRBV18 and TRBJ1-1; D call uncertain. The V end was cut by 3 bases, the J end by 0 bases, with 11 bases between. The CDR3 length is 15 residues. Germline V gene sequence: CDR1 KGHSH, CDR2 LQKENI. The CDR3 bases are TGTGCCAGCTCACCCTTCGAACAGCTGAACACTGAAGCTTTCTTT. It translates to CASSPFEQLNTEAFF.

CDR3 sequence (DNA): TGTGCCAGCAGTGAAGCCTCCTACAGGGCCAACAAACCCTACGAGCAGTACTTC. It translates to CASSEASYRANKPYEQYF. The chain links TRBV6-1 to TRBJ2-7, with D perhaps matching TRBD1 (6 bases). The CDR3 extends over 18 amino acids. Trimming removed 0 bases at V and 2 bases at J, with 20 bases between. Germline V gives CDR1 MNHNS, CDR2 SASEGT.

This clone was seen just once. The chain combines TRBV29-1 with TRBJ1-1; no clear D. Germline V gives CDR1 SQVTM, CDR2 ANQGSEA. The CDR3 covers 13 residues. V was trimmed by 4 bases and J by 5 bases, leaving 14 bases between them. CDR3 DNA sequence: TGCAGCGTTGGCCGAGGTGGGTGGACTGAAGCTTTCTTT. It encodes CSVGRGGWTEAFF.

V gene TRBV24-1 combines with J gene TRBJ1-5; 7 positions agree with TRBD1. This CDR3 has 15 residues. After removal of 2 bases from V and 3 bases from J, the junction contained 3 bases not matched to a gene. The germline V gene has CDR1 KGHDR and CDR2 SFDVKD. The CDR3, as DNA: TGTGCCACCAGTGATTCTGACAGGGTCAATCAGCCCCAGCATTTT. It yields the protein CATSDSDRVNQPQHF.

This rearrangement joins TRBV5-1 to TRBJ1-4; a weak D match, TRBD1 (6 bases). Trimming left V 5 bases short and J 0 bases short, with 14 bases between. The CDR3 is 16 residues long. Germline V gives CDR1 SGHRS, CDR2 YFSETQ. The CDR3 protein is CASRSGDWATNEKLFF. CDR3 nucleotides: TGCGCCAGCAGATCAGGGGATTGGGCAACTAATGAAAAACTGTTTTTT.

The chain combines TRBV9 with TRBJ2-3; 7 nucleotides align to TRBD2. Looked up from germline, CDR1 is SGDLS and CDR2 is YYNGEE. The CDR3 contains 16 residues. V lost 0 bases, J lost 2 bases, and 6 bases stayed unmatched. CDR3 nucleotide sequence: TGTGCCAGCAGCGTAGAAGCAGCGGGGAACACAGATACGCAGTATTTT. Its translation is CASSVEAAGNTDTQYF.

The chain uses TRBV7-9 and TRBJ1-1; D ambiguous. Per germline, CDR1 SEHNR and CDR2 FQNEAQ (reference sequence). This CDR3 is 16 amino acids long. V was cut by 1 base and J by 2 bases, with 14 bases left in between. DNA of the CDR3: TGTGCCAGCAGCTTAGGTAATTTGGGGAGAAACACTGAAGCTTTCTTT. This gives the protein CASSLGNLGRNTEAFF.

In nucleotides, the CDR3 is TGTGCCAGCAGCATCCAACGGGGAAACACCATATATTTT. This encodes CASSIQRGNTIYF. V and J are TRBV11-2 and TRBJ1-3; D remains unclear. With 5 bases removed from V and 4 bases from J, the gap between germline ends came to 9 bases. CDR3 length: 13 residues. The germline V gene encodes CDR1 SGHAT and CDR2 FQNNGV.

This chain joins TRBV9 and TRBJ1-1, with 8 bases aligning to TRBD1. From germline, CDR1 is SGDLS and CDR2 YYNGEE. The CDR3 is 14 amino acids. Trimming removed 4 bases from V and 4 bases from J; junction bases left unmatched: 6. The CDR3 spells CASSLRTGRTEAFF. In nucleotides, the CDR3 is TGTGCCAGCAGCCTACGGACAGGGCGCACTGAAGCTTTCTTT.

The chain carries TRBV4-1 and TRBJ1-1; D is undetermined. The CDR3 sequence is 16 residues long. The ends were cut back, 0 bases at V and 2 bases at J, with 13 bases in the middle. CDR1 is MGHRA, CDR2 YSYEKL, per germline. CDR3 DNA: TGCGCCAGCAGCCAAGATAGCCGGGTGATAAACACTGAAGCTTTCTTT. The encoded protein is CASSQDSRVINTEAFF.

A note on this clone: The junction and the germline gene differ at one end; a read error may be behind it. The chain carries TRBV9 and TRBJ1-6, with D possibly being TRBD1 (5 bases). The CDR3 runs to 13 residues. Germline assignment: CDR1 SGDLS and CDR2 YYNGEE. Here the CDR3 reads CASSLSRDSLLHF. In nucleotides, the CDR3 is TGTGCCAGCAGCTTAAGCCGGGACTCACTCCTCCACTTT.

The CDR3 protein is CASSPLTGVKNIQYF. CDR3 nucleotides: TGTGCCAGCTCACCACTAACCGGGGTCAAAAACATTCAGTACTTC. This chain joins TRBV18 and TRBJ2-4, with TRBD2 as a possible D gene (5 bases). The CDR3 runs 15 residues. Germline loops: CDR1 KGHSH, CDR2 LQKENI. Between the trimmed V and J ends, which lost 1 base and 3 bases, there was a span of 10 bases.

The rearrangement links TRBV4-1 to TRBJ2-1, with a tentative D call TRBD1 (6 bases). This CDR3 region has 17 residues. Germline V gives CDR1 MGHRA, CDR2 YSYEKL. The V and J ends lost 6 bases and 3 bases respectively, with 21 bases between them. The CDR3 nucleotides read TGCGCCAGCAGGTATAGGGTGGGGGACACCTACTACAATGAGCAGTTCTTC. Translation: CASRYRVGDTYYNEQFF.

Ten or more counts support this clone. An end of the junction differs from the germline gene, which may be a read error. The chain couples TRBV30 to TRBJ2-2, with 9 bases aligning to TRBD2. CDR1 and CDR2 (germline): GTSNPN, SVGIG (reference sequence). The CDR3 contains 11 residues. CDR3 coding DNA: TGTGCCTGGATCGGTAGCGGGGGGCTGTTTTTT. Translation gives CAWIGSGGLFF.

CDR3 sequence: CASSQSLRQLNTEAFF. For the CDR3, the DNA is TGTGCCAGCAGCCAATCCCTCAGACAGTTGAACACTGAAGCTTTCTTT. The rearrangement joins TRBV16 to TRBJ1-1; possibly TRBD1 for D (5 bases). Trimming took off 0 bases at V and 0 bases at J, with 11 bases between the two ends. CDR3 size: 16 residues. Per the germline V gene, CDR1 is KGHSY and CDR2 is FQNENV.

The chain uses TRBV4-1 and TRBJ2-1, with 7 bases identical to TRBD1. Losses at the gene ends were 0 bases for V and 7 bases for J; bases not matched to a gene: 12. The CDR3 runs to 17 residues. The germline V gene encodes CDR1 MGHRA and CDR2 YSYEKL. CDR3 DNA: TGCGCCAGCAGCCAAGATCAGGAGACAGGGAGATCTAATGAGCAGTTCTTC. Its protein product is CASSQDQETGRSNEQFF.

The chain links TRBV5-4 to TRBJ2-3, with TRBD2 as a possible D gene (5 bases). CDR3 size: 15 residues. Trimming stripped 2 bases from V and 2 bases from J, with 12 bases between. Germline V gene lookup returns CDR1 SGHNT and CDR2 YYREEE (reference sequence). The CDR3 is CASSFSASYTDTQYF. For the CDR3, the DNA is TGTGCCAGCAGCTTTAGCGCGTCGTACACAGATACGCAGTATTTT.

This sequence joins TRBV6-2 or TRBV6-3 and TRBJ1-5; 9 nucleotides line up with TRBD1. CDR1 is MNHEY, CDR2 SVGEGT, per germline. The ends lost 6 bases at V and 6 bases at J; junction bases unmatched: 15. CDR3 length: 17 amino acids. The CDR3 DNA reads TGTGCCAGCAGCCGCGCCGGGACAGGGCTTGCACTTCAGCCCCAGCATTTT. This sequence encodes CASSRAGTGLALQPQHF.